These 21 T cell receptor beta chains share one sample of origin, sequenced in a study of CD8+ T cells in alopecia areata. Extracted from the samples, RNA was reverse transcribed into cDNA to serve as the sequencing template. Clones were sequenced by immunoSEQ multiplex PCR, and TCRdb holds only the in-frame ones, with some missing. The sample consists of over 85,000 clones, about 40% of them appearing once. Sequencing used CD4+ T cells sorted from blood. The receptors here all came from a human donor with alopecia areata.

Here the CDR3 DNA reads TGTGCCAGCAGATTCGGGCGGGGGACCGGGGAGCTGTTTTTT. Translation gives CASRFGRGTGELFF. The chain joins TRBV11-2 to TRBJ2-2, with 7 bases lining up with TRBD2. Germline trimming cut 6 bases from V and 5 bases from J; bases unmatched to any gene: 6. The germline gives CDR1 SGHAT, CDR2 FQNNGV. The CDR3 contains 14 residues.

This clone was found a few times. This sequence joins TRBV2 and TRBJ2-3; weak D call: TRBD2 (6 bases). Germline V CDR1 and CDR2: SNHLY, FYNNEI. The ends were cut back, 5 bases at V and 11 bases at J, with 11 bases in the middle. The CDR3 length is 11 residues. In DNA, the CDR3 is TGTGCCAGCAGTTCGGGAGTGGTGCAGTATTTT. It is translated as CASSSGVVQYF.

The V call is TRBV5-1, the J call TRBJ1-1; D ambiguous. V gave up 1 base and J gave up 6 bases, with 10 bases separating them. CDR3 length equals 13 residues. The V gene's germline CDR1 is SGHRS and CDR2 YFSETQ. The CDR3 spells CASSLSVGAEAFF. CDR3 DNA sequence: TGCGCCAGCAGCTTGTCTGTCGGGGCTGAAGCTTTCTTT.

The rearrangement links TRBV28 to TRBJ1-2; 7 positions match TRBD1. V trimming: 5 bases; J trimming: 8 bases; junction bases outside the gene matches: 11. The germline V gene encodes CDR1 MDHEN and CDR2 SYDVKM. This CDR3 contains 14 residues. CDR3 coding DNA: TGTGCCAGCAGTACAACGGGACAGAGGGTCGGCTACACCTTC. This translates into CASSTTGQRVGYTF.

The chain employs TRBV10-3 and TRBJ2-3, with D tentatively TRBD2 (5 bases). This CDR3 has 20 amino acids. The ends were cut back, 4 bases at V and 7 bases at J, with 33 bases in the middle. From germline, CDR1 is ENHRY and CDR2 SYGVKD. CDR3 protein: CAISVPAGRASSSPINTQYF. The CDR3 DNA sequence: TGTGCCATCAGTGTCCCAGCCGGACGGGCTAGCTCTTCCCCGATAAATACGCAGTATTTT.

The chain joins TRBV29-1 to TRBJ2-1; D remains unclear. Trimming pared 4 bases from V and 2 bases from J, leaving 9 bases between. The CDR3 has 13 residues. The V gene's germline CDR1 is SQVTM and CDR2 ANQGSEA. CDR3 sequence: CSVAPQPYNEQFF. CDR3 in DNA: TGCAGCGTTGCGCCCCAACCCTACAATGAGCAGTTCTTC.

The chain recombines TRBV10-2 with TRBJ2-7; no reliable D call. The germline V gene has CDR1 WSHSY and CDR2 SAAADI. V was pared by 6 bases and J by 3 bases, with 18 bases between. The CDR3 is 15 residues long. As DNA, the CDR3 is TGCGCCAGCAGATCTCCGGGCAGTCTACTCTACGAGCAGTACTTC. This sequence encodes CASRSPGSLLYEQYF.

V is TRBV29-1 and J is TRBJ1-6; tentatively, D is TRBD1 (6 bases). V lost 1 base to trimming and J lost 6 bases, with 13 bases between them. This CDR3 has 15 amino acids. Germline CDR1 and CDR2: SQVTM and ANQGSEA. The CDR3, as DNA: TGCAGCGTTGAAGTTAGCAGGGGTGGTAATTCACCCCTCCACTTT. As protein: CSVEVSRGGNSPLHF.

The chain combines TRBV30 with TRBJ2-5; D is unresolved. The CDR3 length is 12 residues. Per the germline V gene, CDR1 is GTSNPN and CDR2 is SVGIG (reference sequence). CDR3 in amino acids: CGLTRTGETQYF. In DNA, the CDR3 is TGTGGCCTAACAAGGACCGGAGAGACCCAGTACTTC.

This chain connects TRBV7-2 to TRBJ2-7, with 13 bases identical to TRBD2. The ends lost 4 bases at V and 7 bases at J; junction bases unmatched: 7. The CDR3 length is 15 residues. CDR1 and CDR2 (germline): SGHTA, FQGNSA. The CDR3 sequence: CASSSAGTSGKEQYF. CDR3 nucleotides: TGTGCCAGCAGCTCCGCCGGGACTAGCGGGAAAGAGCAGTACTTC.

This clone turned up a few times. Different DNA sequences within this sample yield the same CDR3. The V call is TRBV29-1, the J call TRBJ2-7, with 8 nucleotides matching TRBD2. With 0 bases clipped from V and 7 bases from J, the junction kept 8 bases outside the gene matches. This CDR3 is 14 amino acids long. The V gene's germline CDR1 is SQVTM and CDR2 ANQGSEA. For the CDR3, the DNA is TGCAGCGTTGAAGACTGGGGCGGGGGGAGGGAGCAGTACTTC. It yields the protein CSVEDWGGGREQYF.

This sequence joins TRBV29-1 and TRBJ2-1, with 10 bases aligning to TRBD2. Germline CDR1 is SQVTM and CDR2 is ANQGSEA. The junction had 7 bases not matched to a gene; V was cut back by 5 bases and J by 9 bases. This CDR3 has 13 residues. CDR3 DNA: TGCAGCGTTTCCCTAGCGGGAGAGGGTGAGCAGTTCTTC. It translates to CSVSLAGEGEQFF.

This chain joins TRBV5-1 and TRBJ1-4; 10 bases align to TRBD1. Germline loops: CDR1 SGHRS, CDR2 YFSETQ. V lost 9 bases to trimming and J lost 8 bases; unmatched junction nucleotides: 13. The length of the CDR3 is 15 residues. The chain's CDR3 is CATRQGARGEEKLFF. CDR3 nucleotides: TGCGCCACCCGACAGGGGGCGCGTGGTGAAGAAAAACTGTTTTTT.

This clone was detected only once. The chain has TRBV28 and TRBJ2-5, with TRBD2 as a possible D gene (6 bases). V was pared by 2 bases and J by 5 bases, with 15 bases between. The CDR3 sequence is 15 residues long. The germline gives CDR1 MDHEN, CDR2 SYDVKM. CDR3 sequence reads: CASSLGGVLYETQYF. In DNA, the CDR3 is TGTGCCAGCAGTTTAGGAGGGGTATTGTACGAGACCCAGTACTTC. Filled out from reference TRBV28 and TRBJ2-5, the complete variable domain reads DVKVTQSSRYLVKRTGEKVFLECVQDMDHENMFWYRQDPGLGLRLIYFSYDVKMKEKGDIPEGYSVSREKKERFSLILESASTNQTSMYLCASSLGGVLYETQYFGPGTRLLVL.

This clone has only a few counts. The chain joins TRBV25-1 to TRBJ2-6; the D gene is possibly TRBD1 (6 bases). This CDR3 spans 13 amino acids. Germline V lookup: CDR1 MGHDK, CDR2 SYGVNS. Trimming removed 10 bases at V and 2 bases at J, with 9 bases between. The CDR3 coding sequence is TGTGCCATTGGACAGACTGGGGCCAACGTCCTGACTTTC. Residues: CAIGQTGANVLTF. Full variable domain (missing parts from reference TRBV25-1 and TRBJ2-6): EADIYQTPRYLVIGTGKKITLECSQTMGHDKMYWYQQDPGMELHLIHYSYGVNSTEKGDLSSESTVSRIRTEHFPLTLESARPSHTSQYLCAIGQTGANVLTFGAGSRLTVL.

The V and J genes are TRBV18 and TRBJ2-1, with D hard to call. CDR3 length: 13 residues. CDR1 is KGHSH and CDR2 is LQKENI in the germline V gene. V lost 0 bases, J lost 4 bases, and 4 bases lay in between. CDR3 protein: CASSPPRYNEQFF. Here the CDR3 DNA reads TGTGCCAGCTCACCACCCCGATACAATGAGCAGTTCTTC.

The chain carries TRBV15 and TRBJ2-7; TRBD1 matches 10 bases. Germline V lookup: CDR1 LNHNV, CDR2 YYDKDF (reference sequence). J gave up 1 base and V 3 bases, and 0 bases lay outside the gene matches. CDR3 size: 14 residues. The CDR3 loop is CATSRDRGSYEQYF. CDR3 DNA: TGTGCCACCAGCAGGGACAGGGGGTCCTACGAGCAGTACTTC.

The chain uses TRBV18 and TRBJ1-5, with D unclear. V was clipped by 2 bases and J by 3 bases, with 2 bases between them. Looked up from germline, CDR1 is KGHSH and CDR2 is LQKENI. The CDR3 contains 12 residues. In DNA form, the CDR3 reads TGTGCCAGCTCACCAGACAATCAGCCCCAGCATTTT. Translating it yields CASSPDNQPQHF.

V and J are TRBV11-2 and TRBJ2-3; D may correspond to TRBD1 or TRBD2 (5 bases each). This CDR3 contains 15 residues. V shed 5 bases and J shed 7 bases, with 19 bases lying between them. Germline loops: CDR1 SGHAT, CDR2 FQNNGV. The CDR3 sequence is CASSQLGPHGNTQYF. CDR3 nucleotide sequence: TGTGCCAGCAGCCAACTGGGACCACATGGGAATACGCAGTATTTT.

Only a few counts were recorded for this clone. The gene calls are TRBV30 and TRBJ1-5; 8 bases match TRBD1. This CDR3 spans 14 amino acids. The V gene's germline CDR1 is GTSNPN and CDR2 SVGIG (reference sequence). V dropped 1 base and J dropped 6; count of bases not matched to a gene: 5. This chain's CDR3 is CAWSADRGGQPQHF. The CDR3, as DNA: TGTGCCTGGAGTGCTGACAGGGGTGGTCAGCCCCAGCATTTT.

This chain links TRBV7-9 with TRBJ2-6; weak D call: TRBD2 (5 bases). With 5 bases removed from V and 3 bases from J, the gap between germline ends came to 14 bases. CDR1 is SEHNR and CDR2 is FQNEAQ in the germline V gene (reference sequence). The CDR3 spans 16 residues. The CDR3 DNA follows: TGTGCCAGCAGCCCCTACCCTAGCAGTGGGGCCAACGTCCTGACTTTC. Translating it yields CASSPYPSSGANVLTF. Full variable domain (missing parts from reference TRBV7-9 and TRBJ2-6): DTGVSQNPRHKITKRGQNVTFRCDPISEHNRLYWYRQTLGQGPEFLTYFQNEAQLEKSRLLSDRFSAERPKGSFSTLEIQRTEQGDSAMYLCASSPYPSSGANVLTFGAGSRLTVL.